Following are 4 T cell receptor beta chains from one sample sequenced in a study of shared clonotypes between healthy human individuals. The table came from immunoSEQ multiplex PCR; TCRdb's copy has only in-frame clones and leaves some out. The table shows over a million clones, with about four fifths occurring only once. Sequencing was done on a sample of memory CD4+ T cells from PBMCs. The subset is: CD45RA-negative fraction. The receptors were gathered from a man between 18 and 35 years old in good health. Some clones in this sample may be carry-over from other donors' samples.

The chain carries TRBV28 and TRBJ2-6; a weak D match, TRBD2 (6 bases). The CDR3 runs to 14 residues. Per germline, CDR1 MDHEN and CDR2 SYDVKM. V lost 10 bases and J lost 0, with 10 bases in between. The CDR3 is CAILEGSGANVLTF. DNA of the CDR3: TGTGCCATCCTGGAGGGCTCTGGGGCCAACGTCCTGACTTTC.

This rearrangement joins TRBV1 to TRBJ2-7; TRBD2 reflects the table's D call only, with no check against the DNA. TRBV1 is an annotated pseudogene. The CDR3 has 16 amino acids. The CDR3: CTSSQDPSDTSYEQYF. CDR3 DNA sequence: TGCACCAGCAGCCAAGATCCTAGCGACACGTCCTACGAGCAGTACTTC.

This clone has a single count. V gene TRBV5-1 combines with J gene TRBJ2-2, with 9 bases matching TRBD2. The CDR3 length is 15 residues. The junction had 8 bases not matched to a gene; V was cut back by 5 bases and J by 6 bases. In germline, CDR1 is SGHRS, CDR2 YFSETQ. The CDR3 is CASRSGTSSSGELFF. CDR3 sequence (DNA): TGCGCCAGCAGGTCCGGGACTAGCTCTTCCGGGGAGCTGTTTTTT.

The rearrangement links TRBV27 to TRBJ1-1; 7 bases fit TRBD1. The CDR3 covers 14 residues. Losses at the gene ends were 6 bases for V and 2 bases for J; bases not matched to a gene: 6. Germline V CDR1 and CDR2: MNHEY, SMNVEV (reference sequence). CDR3 nucleotides: TGTGCCAGCAGGGGAAACAGGGGAAACACTGAAGCTTTCTTT. Translating gives CASRGNRGNTEAFF.